The text below deals with one TCR beta chain. The antigen remains undetermined. The method was immunoSEQ multiplex PCR; TCRdb's version includes in-frame clones alone and lacks a portion of them. The sample holds around 1,400 clones, approximately 30% seen once. The data were obtained in a study of T cells in localized non-small cell lung cancer. Study-wide results and limits: Adjacent lung was found to contain a median approximately 60 of the top 100 tumor clones.

Atypia-free adjacent lung came from at least 2 cm beyond the tumor margin. Material: normal lung tissue next to the tumor, obtained before any cancer treatment. This clonotype was sampled from an older female donor with stage I lung adenocarcinoma.

CDR3 bases: TGTGCCAGCAGCTTAGACCGACAGGGGTATTCACCCCTCCACTTT. Residues: CASSLDRQGYSPLHF. This chain links TRBV11-3 with TRBJ1-6, with TRBD1 matching over 8 bases. V lost 0 bases and J lost 8; bases outside the gene matches: 3. CDR1 is SGHNT, CDR2 YENEEA, per germline. The length of the CDR3 is 15 residues. Complete variable domain (other parts from reference TRBV11-3 and TRBJ1-6): EAGVVQSPRYKIIEKKQPVAFWCNPISGHNTLYWYLQNLGQGPELLIRYENEEAVDDSQLPKDRFSAERLKGVDSTLKIQPAELGDSAVYLCASSLDRQGYSPLHFGNGTRLTVT.